This TCR beta chain was sequenced in a study of blood T cell repertoires in COVID-19. The CDR3 is made up of 14 amino acids. Germline CDR1 is MNHEY and CDR2 is SMNVEV (reference sequence). Trimming left V 6 bases short and J 8 bases short, with 16 bases between. The protocol was immunoSEQ multiplex PCR, while the TCRdb copy is restricted to in-frame clones and leaves out a portion. Counted here are under 300,000 clones, roughly nine tenths occurring once; the ten biggest clones make up 5.5% to 6.5%. The receptor was derived from a man aged 55 to 70 with acute or convalescent COVID-19. V usage is TRBV27 and J usage is TRBJ1-4; D is undetermined. The sequenced sample consisted of peripheral blood. The CDR3 region is CASSTQRGIEKLFF. Here the CDR3 DNA reads TGTGCCAGCAGCACTCAACGAGGGATCGAAAAACTGTTTTTT.